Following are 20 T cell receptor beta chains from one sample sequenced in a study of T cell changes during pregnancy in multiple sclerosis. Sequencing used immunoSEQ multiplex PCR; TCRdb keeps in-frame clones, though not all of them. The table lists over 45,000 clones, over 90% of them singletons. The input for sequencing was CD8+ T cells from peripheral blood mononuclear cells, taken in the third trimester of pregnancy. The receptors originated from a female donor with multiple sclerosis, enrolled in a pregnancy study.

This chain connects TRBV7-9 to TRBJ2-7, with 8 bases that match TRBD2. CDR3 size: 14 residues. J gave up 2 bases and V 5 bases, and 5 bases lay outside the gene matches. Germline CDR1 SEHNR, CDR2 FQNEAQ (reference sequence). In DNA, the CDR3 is TGTGCCAGCAGCCCCGGGGGGGAACCCTACGAGCAGTACTTC. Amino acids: CASSPGGEPYEQYF.

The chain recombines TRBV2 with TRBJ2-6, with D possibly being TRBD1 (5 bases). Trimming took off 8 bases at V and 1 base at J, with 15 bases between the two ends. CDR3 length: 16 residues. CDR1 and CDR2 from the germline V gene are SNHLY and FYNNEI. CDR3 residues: CASWGIQDSGANVLTF. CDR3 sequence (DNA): TGTGCCAGCTGGGGAATACAGGATTCTGGGGCCAACGTCCTGACTTTC.

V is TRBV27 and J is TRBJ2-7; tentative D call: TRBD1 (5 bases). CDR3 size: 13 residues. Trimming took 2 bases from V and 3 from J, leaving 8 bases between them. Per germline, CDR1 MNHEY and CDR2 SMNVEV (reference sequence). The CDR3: CASSLTGNYEQYF. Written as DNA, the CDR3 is TGTGCCAGCAGTTTAACAGGAAACTACGAGCAGTACTTC.

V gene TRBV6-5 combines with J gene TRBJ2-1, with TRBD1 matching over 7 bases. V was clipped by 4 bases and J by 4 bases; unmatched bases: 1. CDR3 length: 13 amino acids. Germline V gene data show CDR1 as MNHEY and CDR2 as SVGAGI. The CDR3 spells CASSWGQYNEQFF. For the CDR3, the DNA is TGTGCCAGCAGTTGGGGACAGTACAATGAGCAGTTCTTC.

For the CDR3, the DNA is TGCGCCAGCAGCCCCCCAACGAGCAATGAGCAGTTCTTC. This translates into CASSPPTSNEQFF. This chain uses TRBV5-1 with TRBJ2-1; no firm D call. With 4 bases removed from V and 6 bases from J, the gap between germline ends came to 11 bases. This CDR3 has 13 amino acids. The germline CDR1 and CDR2 sequences are SGHRS and YFSETQ.

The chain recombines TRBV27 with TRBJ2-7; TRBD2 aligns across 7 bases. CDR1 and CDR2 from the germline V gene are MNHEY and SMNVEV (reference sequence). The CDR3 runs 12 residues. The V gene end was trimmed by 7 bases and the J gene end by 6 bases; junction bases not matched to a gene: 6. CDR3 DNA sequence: TGTGCCAGCATCGGGACTACCAGCGAGCAGTACTTC. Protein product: CASIGTTSEQYF.

The CDR3 DNA is TGCAGCGTTGAGGGACTAGCGGGAGATACGCAGTATTTT. Translated, it gives CSVEGLAGDTQYF. The chain is built from TRBV29-1 and TRBJ2-3; 12 nucleotides agree with TRBD2. There are 13 residues in the CDR3. J lost 5 bases, V lost 3 bases, and 0 bases had no gene match. Germline lookup yields CDR1 SQVTM and CDR2 ANQGSEA.

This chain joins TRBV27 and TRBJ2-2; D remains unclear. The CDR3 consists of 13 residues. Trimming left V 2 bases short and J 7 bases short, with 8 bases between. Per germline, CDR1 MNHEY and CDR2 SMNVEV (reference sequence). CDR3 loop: CASSLPGSGELFF. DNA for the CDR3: TGTGCCAGCAGTTTACCCGGTAGCGGGGAGCTGTTTTTT.

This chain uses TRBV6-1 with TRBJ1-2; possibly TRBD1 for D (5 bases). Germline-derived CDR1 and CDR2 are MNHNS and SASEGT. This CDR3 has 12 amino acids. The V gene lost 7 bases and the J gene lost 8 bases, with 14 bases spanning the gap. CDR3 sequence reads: CASIRQGMGYTF. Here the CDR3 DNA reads TGTGCCAGCATCAGGCAGGGAATGGGCTACACCTTC.

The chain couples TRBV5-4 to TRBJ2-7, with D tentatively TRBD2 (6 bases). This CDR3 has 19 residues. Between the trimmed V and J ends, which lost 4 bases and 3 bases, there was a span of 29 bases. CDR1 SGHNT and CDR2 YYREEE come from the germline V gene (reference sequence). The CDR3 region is CASSQWAGRDLRIGYEQYF. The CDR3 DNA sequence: TGTGCCAGCAGCCAGTGGGCGGGAAGGGATTTGAGGATAGGCTACGAGCAGTACTTC.

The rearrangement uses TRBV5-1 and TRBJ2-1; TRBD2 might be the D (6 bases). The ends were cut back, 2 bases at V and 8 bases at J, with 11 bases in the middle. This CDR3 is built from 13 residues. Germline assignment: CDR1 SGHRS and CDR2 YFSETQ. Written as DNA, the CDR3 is TGCGCCAGCAGCTTAACCGGGAGTGATGAGCAGTTCTTC. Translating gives CASSLTGSDEQFF.

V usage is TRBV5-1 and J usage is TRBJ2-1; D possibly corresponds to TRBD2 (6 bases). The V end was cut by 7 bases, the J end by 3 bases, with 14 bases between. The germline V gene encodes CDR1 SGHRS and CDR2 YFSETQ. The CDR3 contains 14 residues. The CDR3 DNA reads TGCGCCAGCGGATCAACGACTAGCTACAATGAGCAGTTCTTC. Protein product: CASGSTTSYNEQFF.

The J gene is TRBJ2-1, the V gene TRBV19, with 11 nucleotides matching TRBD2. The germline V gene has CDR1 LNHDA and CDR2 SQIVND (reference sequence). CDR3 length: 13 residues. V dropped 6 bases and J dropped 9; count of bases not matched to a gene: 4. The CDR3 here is CASSPGLAAEQFF. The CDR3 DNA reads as TGTGCCAGTAGCCCGGGACTAGCGGCTGAGCAGTTCTTC.

CDR3 region: CASSLSPGHAATNEKLFF. CDR3 nucleotide sequence: TGTGCCAGCAGTTTAAGCCCTGGACACGCTGCAACTAATGAAAAACTGTTTTTT. V is TRBV27 and J is TRBJ1-4, with a tentative D call TRBD1 (5 bases). CDR3 length equals 18 residues. CDR1 and CDR2 (germline): MNHEY, SMNVEV (reference sequence). The V and J ends lost 2 bases and 0 bases respectively, with 16 bases between them.

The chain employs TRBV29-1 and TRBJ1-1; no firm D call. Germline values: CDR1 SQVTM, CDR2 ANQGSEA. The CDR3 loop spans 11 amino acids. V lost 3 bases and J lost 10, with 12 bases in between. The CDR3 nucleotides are TGCAGCGTTGAGTGGCAGGCCGGAGCTTTCTTT. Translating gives CSVEWQAGAFF.

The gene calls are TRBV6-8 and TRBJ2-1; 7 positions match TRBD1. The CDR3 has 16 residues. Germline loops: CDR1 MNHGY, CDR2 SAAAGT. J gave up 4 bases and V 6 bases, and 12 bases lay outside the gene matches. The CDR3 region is CASSYPGQRGYNEQFF. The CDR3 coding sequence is TGTGCCAGCAGCTATCCGGGACAGAGGGGGTACAATGAGCAGTTCTTC.

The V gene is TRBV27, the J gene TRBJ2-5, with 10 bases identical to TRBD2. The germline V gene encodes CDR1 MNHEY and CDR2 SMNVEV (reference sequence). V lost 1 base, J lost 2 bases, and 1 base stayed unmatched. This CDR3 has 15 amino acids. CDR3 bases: TGTGCCAGCAGTTTATGGACTAGCGGTCAAGAGACCCAGTACTTC. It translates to CASSLWTSGQETQYF.

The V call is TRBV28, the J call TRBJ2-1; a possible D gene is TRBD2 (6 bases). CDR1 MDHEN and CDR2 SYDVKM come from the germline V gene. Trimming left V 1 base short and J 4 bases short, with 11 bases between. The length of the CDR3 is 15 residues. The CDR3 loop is CASSLSTSLYNEQFF. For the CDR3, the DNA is TGTGCCAGCAGTTTATCGACTAGTCTATACAATGAGCAGTTCTTC.

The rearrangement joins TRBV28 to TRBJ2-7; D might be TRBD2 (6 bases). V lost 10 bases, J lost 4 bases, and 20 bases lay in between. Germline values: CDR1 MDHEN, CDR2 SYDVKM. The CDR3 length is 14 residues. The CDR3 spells CATKILAKSYEQYF. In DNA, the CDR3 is TGTGCCACCAAAATCCTAGCGAAATCATACGAGCAGTACTTC.

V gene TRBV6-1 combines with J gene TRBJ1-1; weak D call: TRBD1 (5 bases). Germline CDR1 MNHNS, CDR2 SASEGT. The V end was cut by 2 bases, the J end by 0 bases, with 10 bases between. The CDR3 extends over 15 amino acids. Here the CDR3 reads CASSEWGELNTEAFF. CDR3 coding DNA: TGTGCCAGCAGTGAATGGGGGGAACTGAACACTGAAGCTTTCTTT.